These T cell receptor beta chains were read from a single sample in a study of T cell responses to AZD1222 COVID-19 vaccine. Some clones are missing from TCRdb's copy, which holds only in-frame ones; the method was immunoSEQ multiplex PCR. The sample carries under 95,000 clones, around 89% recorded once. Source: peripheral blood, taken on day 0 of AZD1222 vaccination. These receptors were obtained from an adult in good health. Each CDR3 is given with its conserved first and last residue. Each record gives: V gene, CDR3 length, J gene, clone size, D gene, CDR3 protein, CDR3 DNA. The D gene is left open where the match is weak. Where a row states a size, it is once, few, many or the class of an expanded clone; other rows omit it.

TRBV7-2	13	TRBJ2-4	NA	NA	CATGSAAKNIQYF	TGTGCCACCGGGAGCGCAGCCAAAAACATTCAGTACTTC
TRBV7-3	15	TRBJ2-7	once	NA	CASSPYPDSSYEQYF	TGTGCCAGCAGCCCCTACCCGGATAGCTCCTACGAGCAGTACTTC
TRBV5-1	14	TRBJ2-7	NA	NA	CASSFSGQDYEQYF	TGCGCCAGCAGCTTCTCAGGTCAGGACTACGAGCAGTACTTC
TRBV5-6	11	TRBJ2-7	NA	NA	CASSSGTAQYF	TGTGCCAGCAGCTCGGGAACAGCCCAGTACTTC
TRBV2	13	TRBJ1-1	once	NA	CASSEGVNTEAFF	TGTGCCAGCAGTGAAGGGGTGAACACTGAAGCTTTCTTT
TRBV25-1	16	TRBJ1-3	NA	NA	CASGAGGPSSGNTIYF	TGTGCCAGCGGGGCCGGGGGGCCCAGCTCTGGAAACACCATATATTTT
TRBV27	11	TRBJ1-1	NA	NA	CASSSRTEAFF	TGTGCCAGCAGTTCCCGCACTGAAGCTTTCTTT
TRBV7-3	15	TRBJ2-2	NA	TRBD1	CASSLRSTGPGELFF	TGTGCCAGCAGCTTAAGATCGACAGGGCCCGGGGAGCTGTTTTTT
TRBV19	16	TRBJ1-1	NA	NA	CASIPRQGGGFTEAFF	TGTGCCAGTATCCCCCGGCAGGGCGGGGGGTTTACTGAAGCTTTCTTT
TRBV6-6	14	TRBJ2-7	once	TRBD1	CASSPRTGGDEQYF	TGTGCCAGCAGTCCCCGGACAGGGGGCGACGAGCAGTACTTC
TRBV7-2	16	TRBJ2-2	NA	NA	CASSLRSLLNTGELFF	TGTGCCAGCAGCTTACGGTCCCTACTCAACACCGGGGAGCTGTTTTTT
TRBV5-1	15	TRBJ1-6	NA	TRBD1	CASSPRGQGDSPLHF	TGCGCCAGCAGCCCCCGGGGACAGGGGGATTCACCCCTCCACTTT
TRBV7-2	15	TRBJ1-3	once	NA	CASSLRQPTGNTIYF	TGTGCCAGCAGCCTTCGACAGCCCACTGGAAACACCATATATTTT
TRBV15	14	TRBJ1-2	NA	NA	CATSRYTGPYGYTF	TGTGCCACCAGCAGATATACAGGGCCCTATGGCTACACCTTC
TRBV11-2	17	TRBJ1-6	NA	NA	CASSSIPGVLVNSPLHF	TGTGCCAGCAGCTCGATCCCAGGGGTGCTTGTGAATTCACCCCTCCACTTT
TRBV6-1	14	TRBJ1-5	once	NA	CASSEGAGNQPQHF	TGTGCCAGCAGTGAGGGGGCCGGGAATCAGCCCCAGCATTTT
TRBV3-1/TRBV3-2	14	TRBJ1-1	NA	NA	CASSLSGGRVEAFF	TGTGCCAGCAGCCTCTCCGGGGGGCGCGTTGAAGCTTTCTTT
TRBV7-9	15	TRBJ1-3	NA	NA	CASSSRSEVVNTIYF	TGTGCCAGCAGCTCACGCTCGGAGGTGGTTAACACCATATATTTT
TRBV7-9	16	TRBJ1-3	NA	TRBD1	CASRVPSTGAGNTIYF	TGTGCCAGCAGGGTCCCCTCGACAGGGGCTGGAAACACCATATATTTT
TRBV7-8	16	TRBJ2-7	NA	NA	CASSLAVGVDSYEQYF	TGTGCCAGCAGCTTAGCGGTAGGGGTCGACTCCTACGAGCAGTACTTC
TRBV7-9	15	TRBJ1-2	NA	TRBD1	CASSLGGTGSYGYTF	TGTGCCAGCAGCTTAGGAGGGACAGGGTCCTATGGCTACACCTTC
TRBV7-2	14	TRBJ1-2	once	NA	CASSLELDSYGYTF	TGTGCCAGCAGCTTAGAATTGGACTCCTATGGCTACACCTTC
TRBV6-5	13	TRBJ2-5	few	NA	CASSYNPRTGEYF	TGTGCCAGCAGTTACAACCCGAGAACTGGGGAGTACTTC
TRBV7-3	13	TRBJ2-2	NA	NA	CASSPSYTGELFF	TGTGCCAGCAGCCCCTCCTACACCGGGGAGCTGTTTTTT
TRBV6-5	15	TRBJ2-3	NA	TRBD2	CASSYTSGYTDTQYF	TGTGCCAGCAGTTACACTAGCGGTTACACAGATACGCAGTATTTT
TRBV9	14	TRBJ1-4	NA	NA	CASSGTPTNEKLFF	TGTGCCAGCAGCGGAACGCCAACTAATGAAAAACTGTTTTTT
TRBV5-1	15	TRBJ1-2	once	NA	CASSLGTAVNYGYTF	TGCGCCAGCAGCTTGGGGACAGCCGTTAACTATGGCTACACCTTC
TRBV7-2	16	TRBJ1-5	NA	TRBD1	CASSPGRQGGTQPQHF	TGTGCCAGCAGCCCAGGACGTCAGGGGGGAACTCAGCCCCAGCATTTT
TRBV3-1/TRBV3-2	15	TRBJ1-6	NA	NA	CASSRDRSYNSPLHF	TGTGCCAGCAGCCGCGATCGCTCCTATAATTCACCCCTCCACTTT
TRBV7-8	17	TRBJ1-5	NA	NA	CASSSKLKGRDYQPQHF	TGTGCCAGCAGCTCAAAGCTTAAGGGCAGGGACTATCAGCCCCAGCATTTT
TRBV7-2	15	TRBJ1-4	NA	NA	CASSPVGAVNEKLFF	TGTGCCAGCAGCCCGGTGGGTGCGGTTAATGAAAAACTGTTTTTT
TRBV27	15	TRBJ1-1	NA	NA	CASSLEANPNTEAFF	TGTGCCAGCAGTTTAGAAGCGAACCCGAACACTGAAGCTTTCTTT
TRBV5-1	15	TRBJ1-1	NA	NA	CASSYIAGRHTEAFF	TGCGCCAGCAGCTACATCGCCGGAAGACACACTGAAGCTTTCTTT
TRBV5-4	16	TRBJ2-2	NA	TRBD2	CASSLSSGGQPGELFF	TGTGCCAGCAGCTTAAGTAGCGGGGGCCAACCCGGGGAGCTGTTTTTT
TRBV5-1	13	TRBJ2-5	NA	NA	CASRRYREETQYF	TGCGCCAGCCGGCGGTATAGGGAAGAGACCCAGTACTTC
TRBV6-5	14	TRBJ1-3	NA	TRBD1	CASRPGGSGNTIYF	TGTGCCAGCAGGCCAGGGGGATCTGGAAACACCATATATTTT
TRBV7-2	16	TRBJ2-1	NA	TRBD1	CASSVTGTGYDNEQFF	TGTGCCAGCAGCGTTACCGGGACAGGGTATGACAATGAGCAGTTCTTC
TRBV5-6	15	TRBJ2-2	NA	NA	CASSLGGRGSGELFF	TGTGCCAGCAGCTTGGGGGGCAGGGGTTCTGGGGAGCTGTTTTTT
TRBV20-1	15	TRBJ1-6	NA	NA	CSASLQANNNSPLHF	TGCAGTGCTAGTTTGCAGGCCAATAATAATTCACCCCTCCACTTT
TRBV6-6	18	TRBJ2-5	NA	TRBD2	CASSRTGLAGVTWGTQYF	TGTGCCAGCAGCCGAACCGGACTAGCGGGGGTAACCTGGGGGACCCAGTACTTC
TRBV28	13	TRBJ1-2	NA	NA	CAIKVQVLGGYTF	TGTGCCATCAAGGTACAGGTTCTGGGCGGCTACACCTTC
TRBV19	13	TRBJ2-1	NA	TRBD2	CASSIGTNNEQFF	TGTGCCAGTAGTATCGGGACTAACAATGAGCAGTTCTTC
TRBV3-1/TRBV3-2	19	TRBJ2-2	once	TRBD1	CASSQGQGSAVGYTGELFF	TGTGCCAGCAGCCAGGGACAGGGTAGTGCGGTCGGGTACACCGGGGAGCTGTTTTTT
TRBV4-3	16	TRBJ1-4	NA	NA	CASSRGGLVTNEKLFF	TGCGCCAGCAGCCGAGGTGGGCTGGTTACTAATGAAAAACTGTTTTTT
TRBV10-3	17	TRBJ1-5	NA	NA	CAISESGSGAINQPQHF	TGTGCCATCAGTGAGTCAGGGTCAGGGGCGATCAATCAGCCCCAGCATTTT
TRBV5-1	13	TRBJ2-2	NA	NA	CASSTQGTGELFF	TGCGCCAGCAGCACCCAGGGCACCGGGGAGCTGTTTTTT
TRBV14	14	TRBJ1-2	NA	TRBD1	CASSQTTGVYGYTF	TGTGCCAGCAGTCAAACCACAGGGGTTTATGGCTACACCTTC
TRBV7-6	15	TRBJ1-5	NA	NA	CASSPEGYSNQPQHF	TGTGCCAGCAGCCCAGAAGGTTATAGCAATCAGCCCCAGCATTTT